The 10 T cell receptor beta chains in this list originate from one sample, sequenced in a study of technical replicates of blood from a few donors. Libraries were prepared by immunoSEQ multiplex PCR; TCRdb keeps only in-frame clonotypes and omits some of them. The repertoire holds tens of thousands of clones, with 85% to 95% as singletons. The material sequenced was T cells isolated from PBMCs. Source of these receptors: a human donor in good health.

The CDR3 DNA is TGTGCCAGTAGTGCCCAGGGACAGGGGTATGGCTACACCTTC. This gives the protein CASSAQGQGYGYTF. The J gene is TRBJ1-2, the V gene TRBV19, with 10 bases lining up with TRBD1. The CDR3 consists of 14 residues. J lost 5 bases, V lost 5 bases, and 5 bases had no gene match. Germline assignment: CDR1 LNHDA and CDR2 SQIVND (reference sequence).

V usage is TRBV7-3 and J usage is TRBJ1-6, with D perhaps matching TRBD1 (6 bases). The germline gives CDR1 SGHTA, CDR2 FQGTGA. CDR3 size: 15 residues. The germline V and J ends were trimmed by 5 bases and 5 bases, with 13 bases remaining between them. The CDR3 region has the DNA TGTGCCAGCAGCGCCAACAGGGCTAATAATTCACCCCTCCACTTT. This codes for CASSANRANNSPLHF.

This sequence joins TRBV13 and TRBJ1-3, with D perhaps TRBD1 (5 bases). CDR3 size: 15 residues. Between the trimmed V and J ends, which lost 4 bases and 0 bases, there was a span of 10 bases. Germline V CDR1 and CDR2: PRHDT, FYEKMQ (reference sequence). CDR3 coding DNA: TGTGCCAGCAGCTACGACAGCGTCTCTGGAAACACCATATATTTT. This encodes CASSYDSVSGNTIYF.

This chain links TRBV25-1 with TRBJ2-6; 8 nucleotides agree with TRBD1. With V trimmed by 3 bases and J by 3 bases, 7 bases remained unmatched. The CDR3 is 17 residues long. CDR1 and CDR2 (germline): MGHDK, SYGVNS. CDR3 region: CASSEPTGDLGANVLTF. CDR3 sequence (DNA): TGTGCCAGCAGTGAGCCGACAGGGGATCTTGGGGCCAACGTCCTGACTTTC.

CDR3 amino acids: CASSTSGGAWTEAFF. CDR3 nucleotide sequence: TGTGCCAGCAGCACCTCAGGGGGCGCTTGGACTGAAGCTTTCTTT. This chain connects TRBV7-9 to TRBJ1-1; 8 nucleotides line up with TRBD1. The CDR3 is 15 residues long. Germline CDR1 SEHNR, CDR2 FQNEAQ (reference sequence). V was clipped by 5 bases and J by 5 bases; unmatched bases: 10.

The chain has TRBV6-1 and TRBJ2-1; 12 positions agree with TRBD2. V trimming: 9 bases; J trimming: 7 bases; junction bases outside the gene matches: 7. Germline V gives CDR1 MNHNS, CDR2 SASEGT. This CDR3 spans 14 amino acids. The CDR3 is CASTTSGSINEQFF. The CDR3 DNA is TGTGCCAGTACGACTAGCGGGAGTATAAATGAGCAGTTCTTC.

This clone has a single count. The CDR3: CAWSTLTSVQAYEQYF. The CDR3, as DNA: TGTGCCTGGAGTACACTAACTAGCGTACAGGCCTACGAGCAGTACTTC. The chain carries TRBV30 and TRBJ2-7, with 7 bases that match TRBD2. The V and J ends lost 2 bases and 2 bases, in that order; junction bases with no gene match: 12. CDR3 size: 16 residues. Germline values: CDR1 GTSNPN, CDR2 SVGIG (reference sequence).

This clone is a singleton in its sample. V is TRBV10-3 and J is TRBJ2-6; TRBD1 might be the D (5 bases). In germline, CDR1 is ENHRY, CDR2 SYGVKD. The CDR3 consists of 17 residues. V gave up 7 bases and J gave up 0 bases, with 16 bases separating them. The CDR3 reads CAINLHPDSSGANVLTF. The CDR3 DNA is TGTGCCATCAATCTCCACCCAGACAGCTCTGGGGCCAACGTCCTGACTTTC.

The V gene is TRBV30, the J gene TRBJ2-2, with D tentatively TRBD2 (5 bases). Germline loops: CDR1 GTSNPN, CDR2 SVGIG (reference sequence). Trimming left V 3 bases short and J 7 bases short, with 6 bases between. The length of the CDR3 is 11 residues. CDR3 in DNA: TGTGCCTGGAGCCGGGGCGGGGAGCTGTTTTTT. It is translated as CAWSRGGELFF.

The V gene is TRBV19, the J gene TRBJ1-2; no firm D call. The germline V gene encodes CDR1 LNHDA and CDR2 SQIVND (reference sequence). V gave up 3 bases and J gave up 4 bases, with 9 bases separating them. This CDR3 contains 13 residues. The CDR3 region is CASSMRQRYGYTF. For the CDR3, the DNA is TGTGCCAGTAGTATGAGGCAGCGCTATGGCTACACCTTC.